The rows below give T cell receptor beta chains drawn from one sample of a study of beta chain features in type 1 diabetes. Profiling relied on immunoSEQ multiplex PCR, and the TCRdb table lists in-frame clones only, not all of them. The sample lists about 900,000 clones, roughly 15% occurring once. The sequencing sample was made of naive CD4+ T cells from blood. The source is a woman between 18 and 30 years old in good health. The CDR3 runs from the conserved cysteine through the conserved F or W. A D gene is named only where the DNA matches it firmly. Clone size appears in some rows only: once, few, many, or a class for an expanded clone.

D gene	V gene	J gene	clone size	CDR3 DNA	CDR3 protein
TRBD2	TRBV4-2	TRBJ2-7	few	TGTGCCAGCAGCCAAGGACAAGCGGGAGTGGCCGAGCAGTACTTC	CASSQGQAGVAEQYF
TRBD1	TRBV9	TRBJ1-6	few	TGTGCCAGCAGCGTATCTGGGACAGGGGGAGTTCGGTCACCCCTCCACTTT	CASSVSGTGGVRSPLHF
NA	TRBV4-2	TRBJ2-7	few	TGTGCCAGCAGCCAAGATCAATCTTTTAGCTCCTACGAGCAGTACTTC	CASSQDQSFSSYEQYF
TRBD1	TRBV28	TRBJ1-1	NA	TGTGCCAGCAGTTTGCTAAACAACAGGGGGAACACTGAAGCTTTCTTT	CASSLLNNRGNTEAFF
NA	TRBV10-2	TRBJ1-2	NA	TGCGCCAGCAGTGAGTCGGGTTGGGGTGGCTACACCTTC	CASSESGWGGYTF
NA	TRBV28	TRBJ1-5	few	TGTGCCAGTAGTTTCACCTCGGTGTTGAGCAATCAGCCCCAGCATTTT	CASSFTSVLSNQPQHF
TRBD2	TRBV27	TRBJ2-3	few	TGTGCCAGCAGCCGGACTAGTTCAGATACGCAGTATTTT	CASSRTSSDTQYF
NA	TRBV28	TRBJ1-2	NA	TGTGCCAGCAGTAACAGGGCCTGGGGCTACACCTTC	CASSNRAWGYTF
NA	TRBV28	TRBJ1-5	NA	TGTGCCAGTTGCAGGAATAGCAATCAGCCCCAGCATTTT	CASCRNSNQPQHF
NA	TRBV7-2	TRBJ2-7	NA	TGTGCCAGCAGCATAAGCCAGGCTTTACTCTACGAGCAGTACTTC	CASSISQALLYEQYF
NA	TRBV5-4	TRBJ2-7	NA	TGTGCCAGCAGCTTGGCCTCGGGGGCTAGGACCTACGAGCAGTACTTC	CASSLASGARTYEQYF
TRBD1	TRBV28	TRBJ2-7	few	TGTGCCAGCAGACCGGGACAGGGGTCCTACGAGCAGTACTTC	CASRPGQGSYEQYF
TRBD2	TRBV5-1	TRBJ2-7	NA	TGCGCCAGCAGCACCGGAGACCTGCGGGGGGAGCAGTACTTC	CASSTGDLRGEQYF
NA	TRBV5-1	TRBJ2-3	NA	TGCGCCAGCAGCTTGCAGGACGCAATTCGAGATACGCAGTATTTT	CASSLQDAIRDTQYF
NA	TRBV29-1	TRBJ1-2	few	TGCAGCGTTGGGACAGTGCGTTATGGCTACACCTTC	CSVGTVRYGYTF
TRBD2	TRBV11-2	TRBJ2-1	few	TGTGCCAGCAGCTCCGGACTAGCGGCCTACAATGAGCAGTTCTTC	CASSSGLAAYNEQFF
TRBD2	TRBV10-3	TRBJ2-5	NA	TGTGCCACCCGCGGGGGGCGGGAGGGCCAAGAGACCCAGTACTTC	CATRGGREGQETQYF
NA	TRBV6-5	TRBJ1-2	few	TGTGCCAGCAGATCCAACAGGGCTGATGGCTACACCTTC	CASRSNRADGYTF
NA	TRBV6-6	TRBJ1-5	few	TGTGCCAGCAGTTACTTACCGGGGACACATGATCAGCCCCAGCATTTT	CASSYLPGTHDQPQHF
NA	TRBV5-1	TRBJ2-5	few	TGCGCCAGCAGCTGGGGGCCGGTAGAGACCCAGTACTTC	CASSWGPVETQYF
NA	TRBV5-5	TRBJ2-7	few	TGTGCCAGCAGCTGGAACGGAGGCTCCTACGAGCAGTACTTC	CASSWNGGSYEQYF
NA	TRBV5-4	TRBJ2-2	few	TGTGCCAGCAGCCTAGAGTCGGCGAACACCGGGGAGCTGTTTTTT	CASSLESANTGELFF
NA	TRBV4-3	TRBJ2-1	NA	TGCGCCAGCAGCCAGGACGGAACCCAAGAGTTCTTC	CASSQDGTQEFF
TRBD1	TRBV10-3	TRBJ1-6	few	TGTGCCATCAGTGATTTCGGACAGGCCCGGGGTTCACCCCTCCACTTT	CAISDFGQARGSPLHF
TRBD2	TRBV4-3	TRBJ2-1	NA	TGCGCCAGCAGCCAAGATAGTAGCGGGGGTTACAATGAGCAGTTCTTC	CASSQDSSGGYNEQFF
TRBD1	TRBV4-2	TRBJ2-7	NA	TGTGCCAGCAGCCAGAGGACAGGGGGTGTTTACGAGCAGTACTTC	CASSQRTGGVYEQYF
TRBD1	TRBV28	TRBJ1-2	few	TGTGCCAGCAGTTTCTTCAGGGGGCTTGACTATGGCTACACCTTC	CASSFFRGLDYGYTF
NA	TRBV18	TRBJ2-5	NA	TGTGCCAGCTCACCCAACCTATATCAGGGAAGGCAAGAGACCCAGTACTTC	CASSPNLYQGRQETQYF
NA	TRBV2	TRBJ2-2	few	TGTGCCAGCAGTGAAGTCGACACCGGGGAGCTGTTTTTT	CASSEVDTGELFF
NA	TRBV19	TRBJ2-6	NA	TGTGCCACCACAGTGGTGGGGCCCGGGGCCAACGTCCTGACTTTC	CATTVVGPGANVLTF
NA	TRBV29-1	TRBJ2-5	few	TGCAGCGTTGCGGTGTCCGGAGAGACCCAGTACTTC	CSVAVSGETQYF
TRBD2	TRBV18	TRBJ2-3	few	TGTGCCAGCTCATTGTCGGGACTACCAACTAGCACAGATACGCAGTATTTT	CASSLSGLPTSTDTQYF
TRBD2	TRBV9	TRBJ2-7	NA	TGTGCCAGCAGCTTAGGTGGGAGCGGGAACGAGCAGTACTTC	CASSLGGSGNEQYF
TRBD2	TRBV27	TRBJ2-2	once	TGTGCCAGCAGCCTGCGACCCACTCTTACTAGCGGACTCACCGGGGAGCTGTTTTTT	CASSLRPTLTSGLTGELFF
NA	TRBV10-3	TRBJ1-1	few	TGTGCCATCAGCCGACAGGCTGTGAACACTGAAGCTTTCTTT	CAISRQAVNTEAFF
NA	TRBV15	TRBJ2-3	NA	TGTGCCACCAGCAGAGATAGGCCGGATACGCAGTATTTT	CATSRDRPDTQYF
NA	TRBV19	TRBJ2-5	NA	TGTGCCAGTAGCTTCCACGGGGCCGGTCAAGAGACCCAGTACTTC	CASSFHGAGQETQYF
TRBD1	TRBV15	TRBJ1-5	NA	TGTGCCACCAGCAGGGACAGGCCATATAGCAATCAGCCCCAGCATTTT	CATSRDRPYSNQPQHF
NA	TRBV28	TRBJ2-2	few	TGTGCCAGCTTCTCACCAAATACCGGGGAGCTGTTTTTT	CASFSPNTGELFF
NA	TRBV11-3	TRBJ2-1	few	TGTGCCAGCAGCATACGACGAGGCGGAACGGCGGGGGAGCAGTTCTTC	CASSIRRGGTAGEQFF
TRBD2	TRBV28	TRBJ2-1	NA	TGTGCCAGCAGTTTCGTTTCGGCTAGCGGGAGGGATGAGCAGTTCTTC	CASSFVSASGRDEQFF
TRBD2	TRBV4-2	TRBJ2-2	NA	TGTGCCAGCAGCCAAGAATCCCTAGCGGGACCGAACACCGGGGAGCTGTTTTTT	CASSQESLAGPNTGELFF
TRBD1	TRBV2	TRBJ1-3	NA	TGTGCCAGCTCCGCAGGGGGTGGAAACACCATATATTTT	CASSAGGGNTIYF
TRBD1	TRBV4-3	TRBJ2-7	few	TGCGCCAGCAGCCGAGACAGGGCCTACGAGCAGTACTTC	CASSRDRAYEQYF
NA	TRBV10-3	TRBJ2-5	NA	TGTGCCATCAGTGTGAGGGACCAAGAGACCCAGTACTTC	CAISVRDQETQYF
NA	TRBV7-2	TRBJ1-1	few	TGTGCCAGCAGCTTAAAGGGTCTAGTCACTGAAGCTTTCTTT	CASSLKGLVTEAFF
NA	TRBV9	TRBJ2-7	few	TGTGCCAGCAGTCCCTTGGGGGCGGCCCCGTACGAGCAGTACTTC	CASSPLGAAPYEQYF
NA	TRBV7-2	TRBJ2-5	NA	TGTGCCAGCACCGCCAAAGAGACCCAGTACTTC	CASTAKETQYF
NA	TRBV5-4	TRBJ1-2	NA	TGTGCCAGCAGCCGAACCTGGACAGATTCAATGTACACCTTC	CASSRTWTDSMYTF
NA	TRBV18	TRBJ2-5	few	TGTGCCAGCTCATACATAGCTGAAGAGACCCAGTACTTC	CASSYIAEETQYF
TRBD1	TRBV6-1	TRBJ2-7	few	TGTGCCAGCAGCGGGGACAGTTACGAGCAGTACTTC	CASSGDSYEQYF
NA	TRBV7-9	TRBJ1-1	NA	TGTGCCAGCAGCCAAGCCCCCACTGAAGCTTTCTTT	CASSQAPTEAFF
NA	TRBV6-5	TRBJ2-1	few	TGTGCCAGCAGTTACTTAGGACTCCCCAATGAGCAGTTCTTC	CASSYLGLPNEQFF